Reported below is one TCR beta chain. These data originate in a study of blood T cell repertoires in COVID-19. J lost 4 bases, V lost 2 bases, and 6 bases had no gene match. CDR3 length: 16 amino acids. The V gene's germline CDR1 is LGHNA and CDR2 YSLEER. Libraries were prepared by immunoSEQ multiplex PCR; TCRdb keeps only in-frame clonotypes and omits some of them. The table includes fewer than 300,000 clones, around nine tenths detected once. Sequencing used PBMCs or T cells enriched from blood (not recorded which). The source of this sequence is a man aged 40-50 years who had recovered from COVID-19. The gene calls are TRBV4-3 and TRBJ2-1, with 9 bases lining up with TRBD2. The CDR3 DNA reads TGCGCCAGCAGCCAAAGGGCGGGAGGGCCGTACAATGAGCAGTTCTTC. Protein: CASSQRAGGPYNEQFF.